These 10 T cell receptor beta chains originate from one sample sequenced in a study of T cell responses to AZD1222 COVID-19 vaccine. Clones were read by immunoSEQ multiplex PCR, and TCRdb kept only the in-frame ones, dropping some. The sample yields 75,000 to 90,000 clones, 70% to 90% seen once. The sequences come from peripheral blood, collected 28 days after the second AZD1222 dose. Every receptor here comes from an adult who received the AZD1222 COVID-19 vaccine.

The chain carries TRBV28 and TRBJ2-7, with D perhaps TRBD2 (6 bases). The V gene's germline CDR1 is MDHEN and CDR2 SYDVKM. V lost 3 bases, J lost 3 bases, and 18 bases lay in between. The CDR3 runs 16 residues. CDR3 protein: CASSFEASGGIYEQYF. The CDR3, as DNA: TGTGCCAGCAGTTTTGAAGCCAGTGGGGGGATCTACGAGCAGTACTTC.

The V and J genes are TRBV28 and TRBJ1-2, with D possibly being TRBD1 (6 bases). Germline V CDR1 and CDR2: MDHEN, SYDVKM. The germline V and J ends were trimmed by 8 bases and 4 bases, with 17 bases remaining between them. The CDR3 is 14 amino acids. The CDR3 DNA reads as TGTGCCAGCCGACGGGCAGGGGCGGGCTATGGCTACACCTTC. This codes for CASRRAGAGYGYTF.

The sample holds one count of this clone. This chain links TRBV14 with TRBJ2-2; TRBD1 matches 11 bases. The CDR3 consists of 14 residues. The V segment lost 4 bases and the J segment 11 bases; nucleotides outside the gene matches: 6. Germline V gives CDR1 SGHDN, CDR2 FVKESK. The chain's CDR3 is CASSRTGGFGELFF. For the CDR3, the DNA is TGTGCCAGCAGCCGGACAGGGGGCTTCGGTGAGCTGTTTTTT.

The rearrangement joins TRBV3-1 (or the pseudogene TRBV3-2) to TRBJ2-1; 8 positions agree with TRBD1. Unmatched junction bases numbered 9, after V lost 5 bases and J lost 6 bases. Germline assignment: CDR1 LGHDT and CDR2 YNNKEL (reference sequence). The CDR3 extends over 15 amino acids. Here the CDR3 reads CASSYRTGLVNEQFF. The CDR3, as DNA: TGTGCCAGCAGCTATCGGACAGGGTTGGTCAATGAGCAGTTCTTC.

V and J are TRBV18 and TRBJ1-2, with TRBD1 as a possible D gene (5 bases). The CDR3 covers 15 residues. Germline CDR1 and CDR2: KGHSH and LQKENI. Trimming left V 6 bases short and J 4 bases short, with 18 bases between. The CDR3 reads CASSRSRQLPYGYTF. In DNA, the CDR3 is TGTGCCAGCTCGCGATCGCGACAGTTACCCTATGGCTACACCTTC.

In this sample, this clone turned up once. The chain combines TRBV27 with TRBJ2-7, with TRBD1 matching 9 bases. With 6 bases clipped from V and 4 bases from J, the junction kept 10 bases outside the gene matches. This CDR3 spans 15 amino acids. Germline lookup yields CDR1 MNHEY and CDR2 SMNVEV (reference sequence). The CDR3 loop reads CASRKTRDREYEQYF. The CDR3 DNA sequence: TGTGCCAGCAGAAAAACCCGGGACAGGGAGTACGAGCAGTACTTC.

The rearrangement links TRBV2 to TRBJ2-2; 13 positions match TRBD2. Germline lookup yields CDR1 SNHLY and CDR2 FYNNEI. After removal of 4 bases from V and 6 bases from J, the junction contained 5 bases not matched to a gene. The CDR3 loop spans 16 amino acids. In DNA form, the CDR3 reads TGTGCCAGCAGTGGGACTAGCGGGAGCGGATCCGGGGAGCTGTTTTTT. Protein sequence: CASSGTSGSGSGELFF.

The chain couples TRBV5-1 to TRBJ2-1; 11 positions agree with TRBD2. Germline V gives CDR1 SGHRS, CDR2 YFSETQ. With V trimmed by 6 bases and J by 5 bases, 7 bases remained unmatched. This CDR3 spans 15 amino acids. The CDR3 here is CASTPTSGENNEQFF. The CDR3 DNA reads TGCGCCAGCACCCCGACTAGCGGGGAGAACAATGAGCAGTTCTTC.

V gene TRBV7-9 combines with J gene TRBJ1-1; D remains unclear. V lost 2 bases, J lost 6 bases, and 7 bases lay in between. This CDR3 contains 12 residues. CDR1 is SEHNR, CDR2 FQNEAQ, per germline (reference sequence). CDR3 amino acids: CASSLSPAEAFF. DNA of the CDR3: TGTGCCAGCAGCTTATCCCCAGCTGAAGCTTTCTTT.

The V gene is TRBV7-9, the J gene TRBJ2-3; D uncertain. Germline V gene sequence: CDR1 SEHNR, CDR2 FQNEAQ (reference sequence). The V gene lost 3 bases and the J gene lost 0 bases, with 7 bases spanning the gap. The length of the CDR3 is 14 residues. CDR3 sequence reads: CASSFGLSTDTQYF. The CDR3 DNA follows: TGTGCCAGCAGCTTCGGGCTTAGCACAGATACGCAGTATTTT.